This T cell receptor (beta chain) was sequenced during a study of CD8 T cells in Susac syndrome. Relapsing-remitting disease, either stable or active, was present in the treatment-naive patients who were the multiple sclerosis controls. The CD8+ and CD4+ T cells were negatively isolated, with the TEMRA cells enriched by FACS. Germline CDR1 and CDR2: SQVTM and ANQGSEA. Trimming removed 4 bases from V and 6 bases from J; junction bases left unmatched: 8. The CDR3 has 15 residues. This clonotype occurred a few times. Its antigen remains unidentified. Study results and caveats: The study admitted that it had a relatively small number of individuals in its TCR sequencing and HLA analysis.

With random hexamers, reverse transcription was performed on about 0.5 to 1 ug of RNA. TCRdb re-called the immunoSEQ multiplex PCR reads through MiXCR, storing one row per CDR3 protein. The repertoire holds hundreds of thousands of distinct CDR3 sequences, with around 83% as singletons. The source of this sequence is a human donor with multiple sclerosis. V gene TRBV29-1 combines with J gene TRBJ2-3, with 12 bases matching TRBD2. Input material: CD8+ T cells from PBMCs. CDR3 DNA: TGCAGCGTTGTAATGACTAGCGGGAGCTGGGATACGCAGTATTTT. Residues: CSVVMTSGSWDTQYF.